These 20 T cell receptor beta chains were sequenced from one sample in a study of tumour-infiltrating T cells in Burkitt lymphoma. Profiled with immunoSEQ multiplex PCR; TCRdb holds only in-frame clones, not every one. Found here are about 5,600 clones, about a sixth of them singletons; the top ten hold 13% to 15%. The source material was tumor tissue. The receptors shown here come from a human donor with diffuse large B-cell lymphoma.

This clone showed up just a few times. The V call is TRBV4-2, the J call TRBJ2-7; D is undetermined. CDR3 length equals 13 residues. With 3 bases removed from V and 0 bases from J, the gap between germline ends came to 6 bases. CDR1 and CDR2 from the germline V gene are LGHNA and YNFKEQ. The CDR3 is CASSQSTSYEQYF. The DNA of the CDR3 is TGTGCCAGCAGCCAGTCAACCTCCTACGAGCAGTACTTC.

The V call is TRBV27, the J call TRBJ1-1; D remains unclear. V lost 6 bases to trimming and J lost 0 bases, with 14 bases between them. The CDR3 spans 15 residues. The germline gives CDR1 MNHEY, CDR2 SMNVEV (reference sequence). CDR3: CASRLFAAMNTEAFF. The CDR3 bases are TGTGCCAGCAGACTCTTCGCAGCTATGAACACTGAAGCTTTCTTT.

The chain is built from TRBV27 and TRBJ2-1; D may correspond to TRBD1 or TRBD2 (5 bases each). Germline CDR1 reads MNHEY; CDR2 reads SMNVEV (reference sequence). Trimming took off 6 bases at V and 5 bases at J, with 17 bases between the two ends. The CDR3 has 15 residues. The CDR3 sequence: CASSQGWGKNNEQFF. The CDR3 DNA is TGTGCCAGCAGCCAAGGGTGGGGGAAAAACAATGAGCAGTTCTTC.

This sequence joins TRBV9 and TRBJ2-1, with 7 bases aligning to TRBD2. Germline V CDR1 and CDR2: SGDLS, YYNGEE. The CDR3 spans 15 residues. J was trimmed by 12 bases and V by 0 bases; bases with no gene match: 12. The CDR3 DNA sequence: TGTGCCAGCAGCGTAGGGCCGAAGGCGGGGGAGGTGCAGTTCTTC. It specifies CASSVGPKAGEVQFF. Supplemented by reference TRBV9 and TRBJ2-1, the full variable domain reads DSGVTQTPKHLITATGQRVTLRCSPRSGDLSVYWYQQSLDQGLQFLIQYYNGEERAKGNILERFSAQQFPDLHSELNLSSLELGDSALYFCASSVGPKAGEVQFFGPGTRLTVL.

V is TRBV9 and J is TRBJ1-3; D is uncertain. Germline V CDR1 and CDR2: SGDLS, YYNGEE. The V gene lost 3 bases and the J gene lost 7 bases, with 17 bases spanning the gap. This CDR3 region has 15 residues. CDR3 nucleotides: TGTGCCAGCAGCGAAACGGACGGTTTTAGTAACACCATATATTTT. Translating gives CASSETDGFSNTIYF.

The chain carries TRBV30 and TRBJ1-5; no clear D. The CDR3 consists of 12 residues. Germline lookup yields CDR1 GTSNPN and CDR2 SVGIG (reference sequence). V lost 0 bases, J lost 6 bases, and 6 bases lay in between. CDR3: CAWSVLGQPQHF. The CDR3, as DNA: TGTGCCTGGAGTGTATTGGGTCAGCCCCAGCATTTT.

This chain connects TRBV9 to TRBJ2-5; 7 nucleotides match TRBD2. Germline V gives CDR1 SGDLS, CDR2 YYNGEE. The CDR3 sequence is 15 residues long. The V segment lost 0 bases and the J segment 5 bases; nucleotides outside the gene matches: 7. CDR3 region: CASSVASGVFETQYF. CDR3 sequence (DNA): TGTGCCAGCAGCGTAGCAAGCGGGGTCTTTGAGACCCAGTACTTC.

This clone was counted between two and nine times. The rearrangement joins TRBV19 to TRBJ1-5; a possible D gene is TRBD1 (5 bases). Trimming pared 3 bases from V and 5 bases from J, leaving 14 bases between. The CDR3 contains 15 residues. The germline CDR1 and CDR2 sequences are LNHDA and SQIVND (reference sequence). In DNA, the CDR3 is TGTGCCAGTAGTATCCCAGGGTTTGGAGATCAGCCCCAGCATTTT. It specifies CASSIPGFGDQPQHF.

The chain combines TRBV14 with TRBJ2-5; D gene unclear. CDR3 length equals 13 residues. Trimming removed 3 bases at V and 5 bases at J, with 10 bases between. Germline V gene sequence: CDR1 SGHDN, CDR2 FVKESK. The CDR3 DNA is TGTGCCAGCAGCCAGGAGTTTGGTGAGACCCAGTACTTC. Amino acids: CASSQEFGETQYF.

In this sample, this clone is medium-sized. The V call is TRBV5-1, the J call TRBJ2-7, with TRBD2 matching 13 bases. Looked up from germline, CDR1 is SGHRS and CDR2 is YFSETQ. The length of the CDR3 is 15 residues. The V and J ends lost 4 bases and 4 bases, in that order; junction bases with no gene match: 5. The CDR3 nucleotides are TGCGCCAGCAGCCCAGGACTAGCGGGAGTATACGAGCAGTACTTC. It translates to CASSPGLAGVYEQYF.

This chain joins TRBV7-2 and TRBJ2-7, with a possible D match to TRBD2 (6 bases). Trimming took off 5 bases at V and 6 bases at J, with 17 bases between the two ends. Germline V gives CDR1 SGHTA, CDR2 FQGNSA. The CDR3 length is 14 residues. This CDR3 reads CASSLRTMSTEQYF. The CDR3 nucleotides are TGTGCCAGCAGCCTACGGACTATGAGCACCGAGCAGTACTTC.

This clone was counted a few times. The chain carries TRBV29-1 and TRBJ1-1; D is perhaps TRBD1 (6 bases). V was trimmed by 4 bases and J by 5 bases, leaving 17 bases between them. There are 14 residues in the CDR3. Germline V gene data show CDR1 as SQVTM and CDR2 as ANQGSEA. CDR3 in amino acids: CSVAKTGGATEAFF. CDR3 sequence (DNA): TGCAGCGTTGCAAAAACGGGGGGGGCTACTGAAGCTTTCTTT.

The CDR3: CASSYRARNNEQFF. Here the CDR3 DNA reads TGTGCCAGCAGTTACAGGGCGCGAAACAATGAGCAGTTCTTC. This chain joins TRBV28 and TRBJ2-1; D is perhaps TRBD1 (6 bases). Trimming removed 4 bases from V and 5 bases from J, with 12 bases in between. Germline loops: CDR1 MDHEN, CDR2 SYDVKM. This CDR3 contains 14 residues. The variable domain in full, completed from reference TRBV28 and TRBJ2-1, reads DVKVTQSSRYLVKRTGEKVFLECVQDMDHENMFWYRQDPGLGLRLIYFSYDVKMKEKGDIPEGYSVSREKKERFSLILESASTNQTSMYLCASSYRARNNEQFFGPGTRLTVL.

This clone has more than one count but fewer than ten. V gene TRBV15 combines with J gene TRBJ1-2, with D hard to call. Germline loops: CDR1 LNHNV, CDR2 YYDKDF (reference sequence). V lost 8 bases and J lost 2, with 12 bases in between. This CDR3 spans 13 amino acids. CDR3 DNA sequence: TGTGCCACCCCACCTTGTGGAAACTATGGCTACACCTTC. It is translated as CATPPCGNYGYTF.

This clone was detected only a few times. The chain carries TRBV9 and TRBJ2-5; 7 nucleotides align to TRBD1. The junction had 5 bases not matched to a gene; V was cut back by 0 bases and J by 3 bases. The length of the CDR3 is 15 residues. Germline assignment: CDR1 SGDLS and CDR2 YYNGEE. The CDR3 reads CASSVGGTDKETQYF. In DNA form, the CDR3 reads TGTGCCAGCAGCGTAGGTGGGACAGACAAAGAGACCCAGTACTTC.

This chain uses TRBV6-1 with TRBJ1-1; a possible D gene is TRBD1 (5 bases). Germline CDR1 reads MNHNS; CDR2 reads SASEGT. V lost 6 bases to trimming and J lost 1 base, with 15 bases between them. The CDR3 is made up of 15 amino acids. CDR3: CASRAHGTENTEAFF. The CDR3 DNA reads TGTGCCAGCAGGGCACATGGGACGGAGAACACTGAAGCTTTCTTT.

V usage is TRBV4-1 and J usage is TRBJ2-1, with TRBD2 matching 10 bases. The ends lost 4 bases at V and 4 bases at J; junction bases unmatched: 7. Germline CDR1 is MGHRA and CDR2 is YSYEKL. The CDR3 contains 16 residues. The CDR3 DNA follows: TGCGCCAGCAGCCCTTCCGGGACTAGCGTTTACAATGAGCAGTTCTTC. Its protein product is CASSPSGTSVYNEQFF.

This sequence joins TRBV6-6 and TRBJ1-1; D is ambiguous. There are 11 residues in the CDR3. The germline V gene encodes CDR1 MNHNY and CDR2 SVGAGI (reference sequence). V dropped 6 bases and J dropped 7 bases, with 9 bases sitting between them. CDR3 DNA sequence: TGTGCCAGCAGAAAAGCTTATGAAGCTTTCTTT. Its protein product is CASRKAYEAFF.

CDR3 nucleotides: TGCGCCAGCATCGGGTGGGACAGGGTCCTACCATCCTCCAAGTCAACCGGGACCCAGTACTTC. It translates to CASIGWDRVLPSSKSTGTQYF. This chain uses TRBV10-1 with TRBJ2-5, with 9 bases matching TRBD1. CDR1 and CDR2 (germline): WNHNN, SYGVQD (reference sequence). There are 21 residues in the CDR3. The V and J ends lost 7 bases and 7 bases, in that order; junction bases with no gene match: 31.

This chain joins TRBV5-3 and TRBJ2-6; 7 bases fit TRBD2. TRBV5-3 is an open reading frame, and its role is uncertain. The CDR3 extends over 18 amino acids. V trimming: 0 bases; J trimming: 0 bases; junction bases outside the gene matches: 6. The CDR3 sequence: CARSLARAGISGANVLTF. In DNA, the CDR3 is TGTGCCAGAAGCTTGGCTCGAGCGGGGATCTCTGGGGCCAACGTCCTGACTTTC.